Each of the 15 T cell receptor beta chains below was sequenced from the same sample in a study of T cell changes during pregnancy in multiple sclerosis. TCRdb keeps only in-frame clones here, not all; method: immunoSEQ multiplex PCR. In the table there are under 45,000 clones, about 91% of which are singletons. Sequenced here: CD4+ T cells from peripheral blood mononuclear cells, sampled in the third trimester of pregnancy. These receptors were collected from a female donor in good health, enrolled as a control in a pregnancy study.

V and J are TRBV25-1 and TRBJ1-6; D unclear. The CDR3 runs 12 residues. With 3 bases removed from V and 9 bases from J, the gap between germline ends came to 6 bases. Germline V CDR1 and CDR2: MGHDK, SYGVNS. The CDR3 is CASSEYGSPLHF. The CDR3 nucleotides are TGTGCCAGCAGTGAGTACGGTTCACCCCTCCACTTT.

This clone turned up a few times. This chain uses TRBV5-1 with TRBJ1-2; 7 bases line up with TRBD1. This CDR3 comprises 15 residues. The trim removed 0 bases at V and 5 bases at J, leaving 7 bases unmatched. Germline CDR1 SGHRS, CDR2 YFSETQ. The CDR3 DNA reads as TGCGCCAGCAGCTTGGAACAGGGGAGAGGGTATGGCTACACCTTC. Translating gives CASSLEQGRGYGYTF.

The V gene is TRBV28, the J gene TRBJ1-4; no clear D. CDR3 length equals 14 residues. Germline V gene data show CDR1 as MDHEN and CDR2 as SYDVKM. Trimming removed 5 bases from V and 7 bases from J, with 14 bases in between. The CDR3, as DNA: TGTGCCAGCAGTCCCGTACAGAGGGCTGAAAAACTGTTTTTT. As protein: CASSPVQRAEKLFF.

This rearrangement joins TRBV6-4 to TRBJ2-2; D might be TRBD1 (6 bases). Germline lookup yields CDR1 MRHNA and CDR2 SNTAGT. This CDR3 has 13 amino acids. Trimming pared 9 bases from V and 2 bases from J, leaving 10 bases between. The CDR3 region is CASRDTNTGELFF. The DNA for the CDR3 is TGTGCCAGTCGGGACACAAACACCGGGGAGCTGTTTTTT.

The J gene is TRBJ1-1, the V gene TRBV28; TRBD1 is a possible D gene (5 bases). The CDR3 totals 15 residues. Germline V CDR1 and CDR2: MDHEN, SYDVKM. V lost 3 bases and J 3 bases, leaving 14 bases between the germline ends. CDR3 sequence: CASSLDAGWDTEAFF. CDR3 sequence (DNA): TGTGCCAGCAGTTTGGACGCAGGGTGGGACACTGAAGCTTTCTTT.

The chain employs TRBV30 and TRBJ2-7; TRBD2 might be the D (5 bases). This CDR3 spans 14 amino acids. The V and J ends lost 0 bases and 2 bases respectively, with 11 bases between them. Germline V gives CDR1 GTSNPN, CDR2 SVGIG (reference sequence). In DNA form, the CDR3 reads TGTGCCTGGAGTGTAGGAGGCAGCGCCTACGAGCAGTACTTC. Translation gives CAWSVGGSAYEQYF.

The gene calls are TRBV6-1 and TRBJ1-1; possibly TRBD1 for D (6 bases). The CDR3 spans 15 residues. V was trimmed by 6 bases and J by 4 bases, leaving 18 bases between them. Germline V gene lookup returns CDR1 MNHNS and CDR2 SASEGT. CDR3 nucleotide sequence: TGTGCCAGCAGGGCGACAGGCCTCATAAGCACTGAAGCTTTCTTT. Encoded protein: CASRATGLISTEAFF.

CDR3 DNA sequence: TGTGCCAGCAGTCTCGACAGGGTGTTCTCTGGGGCCAACGTCCTGACTTTC. It is translated as CASSLDRVFSGANVLTF. V gene TRBV2 combines with J gene TRBJ2-6, with 7 bases matching TRBD1. J was trimmed by 0 bases and V by 5 bases; bases with no gene match: 7. The germline V gene encodes CDR1 SNHLY and CDR2 FYNNEI. This CDR3 comprises 17 residues. The entire variable domain, with the rest obtained from reference TRBV2 and TRBJ2-6, is as follows: EPEVTQTPSHQVTQMGQEVILRCVPISNHLYFYWYRQILGQKVEFLVSFYNNEISEKSEIFDDQFSVERPDGSNFTLKIRSTKLEDSAMYFCASSLDRVFSGANVLTFGAGSRLTVL.

In DNA, the CDR3 is TGTGCCAGCAGCCAACTGAACCGGGACAGTTACTCTGGGGCCAACGTCCTGACTTTC. Its protein product is CASSQLNRDSYSGANVLTF. The rearrangement joins TRBV11-2 to TRBJ2-6; 7 bases align to TRBD1. J lost 0 bases, V lost 5 bases, and 13 bases had no gene match. Germline lookup yields CDR1 SGHAT and CDR2 FQNNGV. This CDR3 comprises 19 residues.

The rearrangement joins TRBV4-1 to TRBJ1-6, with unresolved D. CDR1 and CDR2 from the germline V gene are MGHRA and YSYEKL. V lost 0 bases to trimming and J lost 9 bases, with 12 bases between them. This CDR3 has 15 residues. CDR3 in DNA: TGCGCCAGCAGCCAAGATCAGGATGAGAGTTCACCCCTCCACTTT. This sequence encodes CASSQDQDESSPLHF.

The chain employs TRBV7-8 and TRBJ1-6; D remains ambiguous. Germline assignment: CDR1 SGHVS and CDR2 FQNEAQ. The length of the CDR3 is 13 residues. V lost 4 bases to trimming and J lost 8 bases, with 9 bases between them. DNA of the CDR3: TGTGCCAGCAGCTCAAACCGGGATTCACCCCTCCACTTT. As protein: CASSSNRDSPLHF.

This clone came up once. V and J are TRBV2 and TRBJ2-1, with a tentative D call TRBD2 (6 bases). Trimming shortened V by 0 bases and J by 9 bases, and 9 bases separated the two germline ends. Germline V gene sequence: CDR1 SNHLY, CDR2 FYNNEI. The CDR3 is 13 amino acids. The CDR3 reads CASSEARGGEQFF. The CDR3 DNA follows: TGTGCCAGCAGTGAAGCGCGGGGAGGTGAGCAGTTCTTC.

In DNA form, the CDR3 reads TGTGCCAGCAGCCGCCTTGACAGAGACACCGGGGAGCTGTTTTTT. This encodes CASSRLDRDTGELFF. The chain is built from TRBV5-8 and TRBJ2-2; weak D call: TRBD1 (5 bases). The CDR3 runs 15 residues. Germline assignment: CDR1 SGHTS and CDR2 YDEGEE. V was trimmed by 4 bases and J by 3 bases, leaving 13 bases between them.

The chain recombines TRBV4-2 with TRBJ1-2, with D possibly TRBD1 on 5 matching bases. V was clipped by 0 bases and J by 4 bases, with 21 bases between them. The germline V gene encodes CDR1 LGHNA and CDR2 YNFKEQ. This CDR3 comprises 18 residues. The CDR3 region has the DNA TGTGCCAGCAGCCAAGAGAGACACAGGACCGACTTTTCCTATGGCTACACCTTC. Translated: CASSQERHRTDFSYGYTF.

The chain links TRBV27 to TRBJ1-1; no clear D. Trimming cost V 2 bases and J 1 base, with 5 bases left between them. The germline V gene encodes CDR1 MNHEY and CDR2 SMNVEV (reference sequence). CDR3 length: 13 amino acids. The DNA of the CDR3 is TGTGCCAGCAGTTTACGGGAGAACACTGAAGCTTTCTTT. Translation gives CASSLRENTEAFF.